This T cell receptor beta chain was sequenced for a study of OX40 agonist ivuxolimab in advanced cancers. Overall study: Participants, 82.7% male, averaged around 60 years of age, ranging from about 23 to 79.

Blood specimens came from baseline, cycle 4 day 1, and cycle 7 day 1. Clones were read by immunoSEQ multiplex PCR, and TCRdb kept only the in-frame ones, dropping some. The sample contains 100,000 to 120,000 clones, about 92% of which appear only once. The study's findings and limits: In a subset of nonresponders, normalized T-cell clonal expansion was also low. Clonal expansion was seen in CD4+ and CD8+ blood T cells by week 6 at 0.1 to 3.0 mg/kg.

Details on this clone: The antigen is unknown.

The CDR3 spans 16 residues. The ends lost 1 base at V and 3 bases at J; junction bases unmatched: 9. CDR1 and CDR2 from the germline V gene are MNHNS and SASEGT. The V and J genes are TRBV6-1 and TRBJ2-7, with TRBD1 matching 7 bases. The receptor was isolated from an adult with an advanced solid tumor such as melanoma, head and neck, liver or kidney cancer. Sequenced here: CD4+ or CD8+ T cells sorted from blood, sampled in a trial of the OX40 agonist ivuxolimab. Here the CDR3 reads CASSEGGQRPLYEQYF. In DNA form, the CDR3 reads TGTGCCAGCAGTGAAGGGGGACAGCGCCCTCTCTACGAGCAGTACTTC.